A selection of T cell receptor beta chains follows, all from one sample in a study of blood T cell repertoires in COVID-19. Data came from immunoSEQ multiplex PCR; TCRdb stores just in-frame clones and leaves some out. The sample yields over 250,000 clones, about 89% seen once. Sample: peripheral blood. These receptors all stem from a man aged 45-65 years with acute or convalescent COVID-19. Each CDR3 is given with its conserved first and last residue. The D gene is left open where the match is weak. Clone size is not always given. Where it is, it says once, few, many or a class for expanded clones.

length	size	D	V	J	DNA	CDR3
12	-	-	TRBV7-3	TRBJ1-2	TGTGCCAGCAACTTAAGGCCTTATGGCTACACCTTC	CASNLRPYGYTF
15	-	-	TRBV9	TRBJ1-1	TGTGCCAGCAGCCCCCCCGGGTCCCTGAACACTGAAGCTTTCTTT	CASSPPGSLNTEAFF
15	-	TRBD1	TRBV5-1	TRBJ1-2	TGCGCCAGCAGCTTGGACCCCGCAGGGGGCCATGGCTACACCTTC	CASSLDPAGGHGYTF
15	-	-	TRBV7-2	TRBJ2-3	TGTGCCAGCAGCTTTAGTGGGGGGGCCACAGATACGCAGTATTTT	CASSFSGGATDTQYF
15	-	-	TRBV30	TRBJ2-2	TGTGCCTGGAGTGTACACCCCCAGGGCGCCGGGGAGCTGTTTTTT	CAWSVHPQGAGELFF
16	-	TRBD2	TRBV7-3	TRBJ2-2	TGTGCCAGCAGCAAACTAGCGGGGGGAAACACCGGGGAGCTGTTTTTT	CASSKLAGGNTGELFF
15	-	-	TRBV5-1	TRBJ1-4	TGCGCCAGCAGCTTGGGCACACCAACTAATGAAAAACTGTTTTTT	CASSLGTPTNEKLFF
13	-	-	TRBV7-3	TRBJ2-6	TGTGCCAGTCGCTCAGCTGGGGCCAACGTCCTGACTTTC	CASRSAGANVLTF
15	-	-	TRBV5-6	TRBJ2-6	TGTGCCAGCAGCTTGAAGGGGTCTGGGGCCAACGTCCTGACTTTC	CASSLKGSGANVLTF
15	-	-	TRBV6-5	TRBJ1-2	TGTGCCAGCGGGACTTACCGGGACCTAATTTATGGCTACACCTTC	CASGTYRDLIYGYTF
14	-	-	TRBV7-9	TRBJ2-7	TGTGCCAGCAGCTCGCGAAGGGAGAGCTACGAGCAGTACTTC	CASSSRRESYEQYF
13	-	-	TRBV7-9	TRBJ2-2	TGTGCCAGCAGCCCGTCCGGGGTTGGGGAGCTGTTTTTT	CASSPSGVGELFF
14	-	TRBD2	TRBV5-4	TRBJ2-1	TGTGCCAGCAGCTTTTCGAGCGGGGGCGGTGAGCAGTTCTTC	CASSFSSGGGEQFF
13	-	-	TRBV18	TRBJ2-3	TGTGCCAGTCCCGAACCAGGTGCAGATACGCAGTATTTT	CASPEPGADTQYF
15	-	-	TRBV10-3	TRBJ1-4	TGTGCCATCAGTGAGGGCACCACAACTAATGAAAAACTGTTTTTT	CAISEGTTTNEKLFF
14	many	TRBD1	TRBV28	TRBJ2-5	TGTGCCAGCAGCCGGGACAGGGTTCAAGAGACCCAGTACTTC	CASSRDRVQETQYF
13	-	-	TRBV5-1	TRBJ1-2	TGCGCCAGCAGCTTGCAAGGAGCGAATGGCTACACCTTC	CASSLQGANGYTF
14	-	TRBD1	TRBV3-1/TRBV3-2	TRBJ1-4	TGTGCCAGCAGCCCGCGGACAGGGGTCGGAATGGTGTTTTTT	CASSPRTGVGMVFF
15	-	TRBD2	TRBV2	TRBJ2-1	TGTGCCAGCAGAAAGCTAGCGGGGGATTACAATGAGCAGTTCTTC	CASRKLAGDYNEQFF
12	-	TRBD1	TRBV27	TRBJ1-2	TGTGCCAGCAGTCCTAACAGGGGTGGCTACACCTTC	CASSPNRGGYTF
12	-	-	TRBV6-5	TRBJ1-2	TGTGCCAGCATGGGGAGTCTGCTTGGCTACACCTTC	CASMGSLLGYTF
15	-	TRBD1	TRBV6-5	TRBJ1-2	TGTGCCAGCAGTTCCCCCCGGGACAGGTTCTATGGCTACACCTTC	CASSSPRDRFYGYTF
19	-	-	TRBV21-1	TRBJ2-7	TGTGCCAGCAGCAAAAAAGGCACCGTGGCAGGGAGATGGGGACTCGAGCAGTACTTC	CASSKKGTVAGRWGLEQYF
16	-	-	TRBV15	TRBJ2-5	TGTGCCACCAGCAGAGATCGGGGCAGGGGACAAGAGACCCAGTACTTC	CATSRDRGRGQETQYF
13	once	-	TRBV5-6	TRBJ1-1	TGTGCCAGCAGCCCCAGGGGGAACACTGAAGCTTTCTTT	CASSPRGNTEAFF
16	-	TRBD1	TRBV7-3	TRBJ1-3	TGTGCCAGCAGCCGAGGGGGCCAGGGACCTGGAAACACCATATATTTT	CASSRGGQGPGNTIYF
15	-	TRBD1	TRBV5-1	TRBJ1-1	TGCGCCAGCAGCGGAGACAGGGGCTGGAACACTGAAGCTTTCTTT	CASSGDRGWNTEAFF
13	-	-	TRBV10-1	TRBJ2-5	TGCGCCAGCAGTGCCGACAGGTTTGAGACCCAGTACTTC	CASSADRFETQYF
15	-	TRBD1	TRBV18	TRBJ1-2	TGTGCCAGCTCACCACCAGGGACAGGGATGCGAGGCTACACCTTC	CASSPPGTGMRGYTF